This TCR beta chain is from a study of cytomegalovirus exposure and HLA in healthy donors. The primer mix had 60 Vbeta and 13 Jbeta primers. The table came from immunoSEQ multiplex PCR; TCRdb's copy has only in-frame clones and leaves some out. The sample contains 85,000 to 95,000 clones, 70% to 85% of which appear only once. The V end lost 5 bases, the J end lost 3 bases, and 22 bases lay between the germline ends. This CDR3 has 17 amino acids. Germline loops: CDR1 LNHNV, CDR2 YYDKDF (reference sequence). Study-level points and caveats: Three CMV-associated chains were confirmed in vitro to be specific for CMV antigens. Per a prior analysis, the majority of TCR beta V segments were productive roughly 90% or roughly 30% of the time.

Worth noting for this clone: Its antigen is still unknown.

The chain uses TRBV15 and TRBJ1-1; unclear D gene. The sequence was collected from a man aged 30 to 45 in good health and CMV-seropositive. Sequenced sample: PBMCs. The CDR3 protein is CATSPRPKQYGDTEAFF. The CDR3 DNA follows: TGTGCCACCAGCCCCCGGCCCAAGCAGTACGGGGACACTGAAGCTTTCTTT.